Below, 6 T cell receptor beta chains from the same sample are listed, as sequenced in a study of radiation and T cells in renal cell carcinoma. Time point meaning: blood 2 weeks post-SBRT. Treatment indicated: 15 Gy SBRT to primary tumor, nephrectomy 4 weeks later. Produced via immunoSEQ multiplex PCR; TCRdb's table is partial and in-frame only. The data show about 150,000 clones, roughly 86% seen once. Sequences were derived from blood, sampled from a patient whose treatment included radiotherapy and nephrectomy. The receptors were gathered from a woman between 50 and 59 years old with renal cell carcinoma.

The J gene is TRBJ1-2, the V gene TRBV18; perhaps TRBD1 as D (6 bases). The CDR3 runs to 15 residues. Between the trimmed V and J ends, which lost 3 bases and 3 bases, there was a span of 14 bases. Per the germline V gene, CDR1 is KGHSH and CDR2 is LQKENI. CDR3 residues: CASSPETGLDYGYTF. The CDR3 coding sequence is TGTGCCAGCTCACCGGAGACAGGATTGGACTATGGCTACACCTTC.

The chain joins TRBV7-6 to TRBJ2-7; tentative D call: TRBD2 (5 bases). Germline loops: CDR1 SGHVS, CDR2 FNYEAQ. Trimming took 5 bases from V and 0 from J, leaving 11 bases between them. The CDR3 loop spans 14 amino acids. This CDR3 reads CASSPMGSSYEQYF. The CDR3 nucleotides read TGTGCCAGCAGCCCGATGGGGAGCTCCTACGAGCAGTACTTC. Full variable domain (rest looked up from reference TRBV7-6 and TRBJ2-7): GAGVSQSPRYKVTKRGQDVALRCDPISGHVSLYWYRQALGQGPEFLTYFNYEAQQDKSGLPNDRFSAERPEGSISTLTIQRTEQRDSAMYRCASSPMGSSYEQYFGPGTRLTVT.

Only one count was recorded for this clone. This chain joins TRBV28 and TRBJ1-4; 9 nucleotides agree with TRBD1. V trimming: 6 bases; J trimming: 2 bases; junction bases outside the gene matches: 16. Germline lookup yields CDR1 MDHEN and CDR2 SYDVKM. The CDR3 length is 19 residues. CDR3 sequence (DNA): TGTGCCAGCAGGCCCTTAAAAAGGACAGGGGTATTCACTAATGAAAAACTGTTTTTT. Translated, it gives CASRPLKRTGVFTNEKLFF.

This clone occurred once. The rearrangement joins TRBV5-8 to TRBJ1-1, with 11 bases that match TRBD1. With 4 bases clipped from V and 0 bases from J, the junction kept 5 bases outside the gene matches. Germline V gene data show CDR1 as SGHTS and CDR2 as YDEGEE. CDR3 size: 16 residues. The CDR3 reads CASSRGQGVLNTEAFF. CDR3 in DNA: TGTGCCAGCAGCAGGGGACAGGGGGTCTTGAACACTGAAGCTTTCTTT. The whole variable domain, filled in from reference TRBV5-8 and TRBJ1-1, reads EAGVTQSPTHLIKTRGQQATLRCSPISGHTSVYWYQQALGLGLQFLLWYDEGEERNRGNFPPRFSGRQFPNYSSELNVNALELEDSALYLCASSRGQGVLNTEAFFGQGTRLTVV.

V gene TRBV4-2 combines with J gene TRBJ1-1; tentative D call: TRBD1 (5 bases). The CDR3 is 17 amino acids. V lost 1 base and J 0 bases, leaving 15 bases between the germline ends. Germline values: CDR1 LGHNA, CDR2 YNFKEQ. The CDR3 sequence: CASSQVNTGLMNTEAFF. Written as DNA, the CDR3 is TGTGCCAGCAGCCAAGTTAACACAGGACTCATGAACACTGAAGCTTTCTTT.

V is TRBV7-2 and J is TRBJ2-1, with D possibly called TRBD1 or TRBD2 (5 bases each). V lost 1 base and J 7 bases, leaving 8 bases between the germline ends. In germline, CDR1 is SGHTA, CDR2 FQGNSA. The CDR3 extends over 13 amino acids. The CDR3 nucleotides read TGTGCCAGCAGCTTAGAGTGGGGGAATGAGCAGTTCTTC. Residues: CASSLEWGNEQFF. Drawing the rest from reference TRBV7-2 and TRBJ2-1, the complete variable domain is GAGVSQSPSNKVTEKGKDVELRCDPISGHTALYWYRQSLGQGLEFLIYFQGNSAPDKSGLPSDRFSAERTGGSVSTLTIQRTQQEDSAVYLCASSLEWGNEQFFGPGTRLTVL.